The next 16 T cell receptor beta chains were all read from a single sample in a study of shared clonotypes between healthy human individuals. Profiled with immunoSEQ multiplex PCR; TCRdb holds only in-frame clones, not every one. The sample has around 690,000 clones, 90% seen once; the top ten hold about 33%. The sample taken for sequencing was memory CD8+ T cells from PBMCs. Subset meaning: CD45RO+ cells pooled with CCR7-negative TemRA cells. The receptors come from a young man in good health. Some clones in this sample may be carry-over from other donors' samples.

The gene calls are TRBV28 and TRBJ2-7; D not resolved. V was trimmed by 5 bases and J by 0 bases, leaving 20 bases between them. This CDR3 is built from 17 residues. Germline CDR1 MDHEN, CDR2 SYDVKM. For the CDR3, the DNA is TGTGCCAGCAGTCACTCCGCGACGGCACCTTTCTCCTACGAGCAGTACTTC. Amino acid sequence: CASSHSATAPFSYEQYF. The whole variable domain, remainder taken from reference TRBV28 and TRBJ2-7, is DVKVTQSSRYLVKRTGEKVFLECVQDMDHENMFWYRQDPGLGLRLIYFSYDVKMKEKGDIPEGYSVSREKKERFSLILESASTNQTSMYLCASSHSATAPFSYEQYFGPGTRLTVT.

This sequence joins TRBV6-6 and TRBJ1-4, with 7 bases fitting TRBD1. J gave up 1 base and V 6 bases, and 8 bases lay outside the gene matches. CDR1 MNHNY and CDR2 SVGAGI come from the germline V gene (reference sequence). This CDR3 has 16 amino acids. CDR3 protein: CASSLGGEGTNEKLFF. As DNA, the CDR3 is TGTGCCAGCAGCTTAGGGGGCGAAGGAACTAATGAAAAACTGTTTTTT.

The J gene is TRBJ1-3, the V gene TRBV28; D gene unclear. V lost 3 bases to trimming and J lost 4 bases, with 19 bases between them. CDR1 and CDR2 from the germline V gene are MDHEN and SYDVKM. The CDR3 consists of 17 residues. CDR3 DNA: TGTGCCAGCAGTTTGCTCGGACCCTTGTTGTCCGGAAACACCATATATTTT. It encodes CASSLLGPLLSGNTIYF. The variable domain in full, with the rest retrieved from reference TRBV28 and TRBJ1-3, is DVKVTQSSRYLVKRTGEKVFLECVQDMDHENMFWYRQDPGLGLRLIYFSYDVKMKEKGDIPEGYSVSREKKERFSLILESASTNQTSMYLCASSLLGPLLSGNTIYFGEGSWLTVV.

The rearrangement joins TRBV5-6 to TRBJ2-1, with 7 bases matching TRBD2. Germline CDR1 and CDR2: SGHDT and YYEEEE. J was trimmed by 2 bases and V by 4 bases; bases with no gene match: 12. This CDR3 region has 17 residues. For the CDR3, the DNA is TGTGCCAGCAGCGACCCCTGGCGGGAGAAGGCCTACAATGAGCAGTTCTTC. Amino acids: CASSDPWREKAYNEQFF.

CDR3 bases: TGTGCCACCGTGCCTACAGGGGCGATCTACGAGCAGTACTTC. This encodes CATVPTGAIYEQYF. The chain employs TRBV10-3 and TRBJ2-7; TRBD1 agrees at 7 bases. Per the germline V gene, CDR1 is ENHRY and CDR2 is SYGVKD. The CDR3 runs to 14 residues. J was trimmed by 3 bases and V by 10 bases; bases with no gene match: 12.

This clone was seen only once. The genes are TRBV28 and TRBJ2-5, with 7 bases matching TRBD2. CDR1 is MDHEN, CDR2 SYDVKM, per germline. V was clipped by 6 bases and J by 4 bases; unmatched bases: 14. This CDR3 has 16 residues. CDR3 bases: TGTGCCAGCAGCACACTCTGGGAGGGCCGTTCAGAGACCCAGTACTTC. Amino acids: CASSTLWEGRSETQYF.

Note on this clone: The same CDR3 arises from other DNA sequences in this sample as well. The V and J genes are TRBV28 and TRBJ2-7; D remains ambiguous. V was clipped by 6 bases and J by 0 bases, with 9 bases between them. This CDR3 region has 13 residues. The germline gives CDR1 MDHEN, CDR2 SYDVKM. CDR3 sequence: CASRPRGSYEQYF. CDR3 sequence (DNA): TGTGCCAGCAGGCCCAGAGGCTCCTACGAGCAGTACTTC.

The J gene is TRBJ2-1, the V gene TRBV29-1, with 7 bases matching TRBD1. The CDR3 has 14 amino acids. Germline CDR1 and CDR2: SQVTM and ANQGSEA. The V segment lost 3 bases and the J segment 8 bases; nucleotides outside the gene matches: 10. Here the CDR3 reads CSVEAPGQFYEQFF. The CDR3 DNA follows: TGCAGCGTTGAGGCCCCGGGACAGTTTTATGAGCAGTTCTTC.

The V call is TRBV19, the J call TRBJ2-1; TRBD2 matches 10 bases. Trimming at V came to 9 bases and at J to 2 bases, leaving 1 base not matched to a gene. Germline V gene sequence: CDR1 LNHDA, CDR2 SQIVND (reference sequence). This CDR3 contains 13 residues. This CDR3 reads CASGTSAYNEQFF. DNA of the CDR3: TGTGCCAGCGGGACTAGCGCCTACAATGAGCAGTTCTTC.

The chain links TRBV6-5 to TRBJ2-1; D unclear. CDR1 and CDR2 from the germline V gene are MNHEY and SVGAGI. The CDR3 is 14 amino acids. V was trimmed by 5 bases and J by 1 base, leaving 9 bases between them. This chain's CDR3 is CASSVKSSYNEQFF. The CDR3 DNA follows: TGTGCCAGCAGTGTTAAGTCGTCCTACAATGAGCAGTTCTTC.

The chain joins TRBV6-6 to TRBJ1-3; possible D gene TRBD1, 5 bases. The V end lost 1 base, the J end lost 10 bases, and 17 bases lay between the germline ends. Germline values: CDR1 MNHNY, CDR2 SVGAGI (reference sequence). The length of the CDR3 is 15 residues. The CDR3 DNA follows: TGTGCCAGCAGTTACTTGGCGGGGGGAAACTTTACCATATATTTT. Amino acid sequence: CASSYLAGGNFTIYF.

The chain is built from TRBV10-3 and TRBJ2-7, with a possible D match to TRBD1 (6 bases). CDR3 size: 15 residues. The V end was cut by 3 bases, the J end by 2 bases, with 14 bases between. CDR1 and CDR2 from the germline V gene are ENHRY and SYGVKD. The CDR3 sequence is CAISDRRDTPYEQYF. CDR3 bases: TGTGCCATCAGTGACCGCCGGGACACCCCCTACGAGCAGTACTTC.

The chain joins TRBV11-2 to TRBJ2-7; TRBD2 aligns across 11 bases. The CDR3 totals 16 residues. CDR1 and CDR2 (germline): SGHAT, FQNNGV. The ends lost 0 bases at V and 3 bases at J; junction bases unmatched: 4. The CDR3 loop reads CASSLEASGRNYEQYF. The CDR3, as DNA: TGTGCCAGCAGCTTAGAGGCTAGCGGGAGGAACTACGAGCAGTACTTC.

This clone occurred a few times. V is TRBV10-3 and J is TRBJ1-1; D is undetermined. V dropped 0 bases and J dropped 5 bases, with 10 bases sitting between them. Germline CDR1 reads ENHRY; CDR2 reads SYGVKD. The CDR3 runs to 14 residues. The chain's CDR3 is CAISESWGGTEAFF. The DNA of the CDR3 is TGTGCCATCAGTGAGTCTTGGGGAGGAACTGAAGCTTTCTTT.

The gene calls are TRBV28 and TRBJ1-1; no reliable D call. Germline assignment: CDR1 MDHEN and CDR2 SYDVKM. The CDR3 totals 12 residues. V was cut by 7 bases and J by 10 bases, with 16 bases left in between. CDR3 loop: CASIGSWIGAFF. The CDR3 region has the DNA TGTGCCAGCATTGGGTCCTGGATTGGAGCTTTCTTT.

The CDR3 sequence: CASSKDGGTDSNQPQHF. Written as DNA, the CDR3 is TGTGCCAGCAGCAAAGATGGGGGGACAGATAGCAATCAGCCCCAGCATTTT. The gene calls are TRBV21-1 and TRBJ1-5; the D call of TRBD1 is as the table states it, not checked on the DNA. TRBV21-1 constitutes a pseudogene. CDR3 length equals 17 residues.